Below, one T cell receptor (beta chain) is given with its context. Here immunoSEQ multiplex PCR was the method, and the copy in TCRdb shows in-frame clones only, minus some. The sample has some 200,000 clones; around 91% are singletons. CDR3 length: 14 residues. Germline V gene sequence: CDR1 GTSNPN, CDR2 SVGIG (reference sequence). Losses at the gene ends were 1 base for V and 8 bases for J; bases not matched to a gene: 5. The sample belongs to a study of blood T cell repertoires in COVID-19. Sequenced: PBMCs or T cells enriched from blood (not recorded which). The receptor's source is a woman under 30 who had recovered from COVID-19. J is TRBJ1-2 and V is TRBV30; 12 bases agree with TRBD1. The CDR3 spells CAWSGDRGRQGYTF. The CDR3 DNA follows: TGTGCCTGGAGTGGGGACAGGGGGCGTCAGGGCTACACCTTC.